A selection of T cell receptor beta chains follows, all from one sample in a study of patients and donors after allogeneic stem cell transplantation. MiXCR was run by TCRdb on the RT-PCR reads, yielding one entry per CDR3 protein. The table lists over 200,000 distinct CDR3 sequences, roughly two fifths of them singletons. Sequencing input: blood, either unsorted or a sorted T cell fraction (not recorded which). The receptors derive from a human donor who was either an allogeneic HSCT recipient or a stem cell or donor lymphocyte infusion donor (not recorded which). It is not recorded whose cells these are; they may come from a transplant donor. The CDR3 runs from the conserved cysteine through the conserved F or W. D genes are given only for firm matches. Size values are once, few and many counts, or a class for expanded clones, and some rows have none.

clone_size: NA
d_call: TRBD1
j_call: TRBJ1-5
v_call: TRBV19
cdr3_aa: CASNFQGAQNQPQHF
cdr3_nt: TGTGCCAGTAACTTCCAGGGGGCCCAAAATCAGCCCCAGCATTTT

clone_size: few
d_call: NA
j_call: TRBJ1-5
v_call: TRBV5-6
cdr3_aa: CASSSSGNQPQHF
cdr3_nt: TGTGCCAGCAGTTCCAGTGGCAATCAGCCCCAGCATTTT

clone_size: NA
d_call: NA
j_call: TRBJ2-6
v_call: TRBV7-2
cdr3_aa: CASSLPRLSPWVESGANVLTF
cdr3_nt: TGTGCCAGCAGCTTACCCCGATTAAGTCCGTGGGTAGAATCTGGGGCCAACGTCCTGACTTTC

clone_size: NA
d_call: NA
j_call: TRBJ1-5
v_call: TRBV20-1
cdr3_aa: CSARYGGNQPQHF
cdr3_nt: TGCAGTGCTAGATACGGGGGCAATCAGCCCCAGCATTTT

clone_size: NA
d_call: NA
j_call: TRBJ1-5
v_call: TRBV7-9
cdr3_aa: CASSQVQSGNQPQHF
cdr3_nt: TGTGCCAGCAGCCAGGTACAATCCGGCAATCAGCCCCAGCATTTT

clone_size: few
d_call: NA
j_call: TRBJ1-1
v_call: TRBV10-3
cdr3_aa: CAISDRPAGNTEAFF
cdr3_nt: TGTGCCATCAGTGATAGGCCTGCAGGGAACACTGAAGCTTTCTTT

clone_size: few
d_call: NA
j_call: TRBJ1-1
v_call: TRBV10-1
cdr3_aa: CASINRARTEAFF
cdr3_nt: TGCGCCAGCATTAACAGGGCGAGAACTGAAGCTTTCTTT

clone_size: NA
d_call: NA
j_call: TRBJ1-5
v_call: TRBV7-2
cdr3_aa: CASSLGRIGNQPQHF
cdr3_nt: TGTGCCAGCAGCTTAGGGCGGATAGGCAATCAGCCCCAGCATTTT

clone_size: NA
d_call: NA
j_call: TRBJ1-3
v_call: TRBV27
cdr3_aa: CASSFGQSGNTIYF
cdr3_nt: TGTGCCAGCAGTTTTGGCCAGAGTGGAAACACCATATATTTT

clone_size: NA
d_call: TRBD1
j_call: TRBJ2-1
v_call: TRBV5-1
cdr3_aa: CASSFRDRGPGSYNEQFF
cdr3_nt: TGCGCCAGCAGCTTCAGGGACAGGGGGCCGGGGTCCTACAATGAGCAGTTCTTC

clone_size: few
d_call: NA
j_call: TRBJ1-6
v_call: TRBV14
cdr3_aa: CASSRDPRFLNSPLHF
cdr3_nt: TGTGCCAGCAGCCGGGACCCAAGGTTCCTTAATTCACCCCTCCACTTT